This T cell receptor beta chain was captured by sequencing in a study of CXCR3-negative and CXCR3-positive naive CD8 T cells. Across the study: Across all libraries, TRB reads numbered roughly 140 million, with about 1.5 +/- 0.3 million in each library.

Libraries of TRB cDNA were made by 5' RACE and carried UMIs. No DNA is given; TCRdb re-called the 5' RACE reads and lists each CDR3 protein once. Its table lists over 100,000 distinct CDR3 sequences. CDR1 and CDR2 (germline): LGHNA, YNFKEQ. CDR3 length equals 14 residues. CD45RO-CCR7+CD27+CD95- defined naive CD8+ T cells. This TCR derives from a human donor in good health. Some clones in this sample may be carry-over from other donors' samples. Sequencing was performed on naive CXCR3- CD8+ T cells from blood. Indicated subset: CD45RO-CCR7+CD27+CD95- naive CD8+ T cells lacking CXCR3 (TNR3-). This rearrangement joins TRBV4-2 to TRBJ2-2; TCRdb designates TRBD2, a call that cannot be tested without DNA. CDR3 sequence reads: CASSPGTSPGELFF.